The TCR beta chain under discussion was sequenced for a study of identical twins. Germline CDR1 reads MNHEY; CDR2 reads SMNVEV (reference sequence). The CDR3 is made up of 16 amino acids. Trimming removed 1 base from V and 7 bases from J, with 14 bases in between. This clonotype was recorded a few times. MiXCR, applied by TCRdb to the 5' RACE reads, yields one record per CDR3 protein. The table includes approximately 690,000 distinct CDR3 sequences, 6.1% detected once. The sequence derives from a young man in good health. Sequencing was done on a sample of naive T cells sorted from blood. The rearrangement uses TRBV27 and TRBJ1-6; no reliable D call. The DNA of the CDR3 is TGTGCCAGCAGTTTATATCCGGGGATGGCCAATTCACCCCTCCACTTT. Translating it yields CASSLYPGMANSPLHF.